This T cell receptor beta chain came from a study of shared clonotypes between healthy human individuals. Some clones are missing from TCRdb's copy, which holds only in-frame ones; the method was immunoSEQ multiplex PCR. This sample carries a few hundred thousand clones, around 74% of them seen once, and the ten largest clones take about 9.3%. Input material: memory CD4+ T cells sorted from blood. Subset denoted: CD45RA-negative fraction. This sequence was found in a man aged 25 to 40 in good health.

CDR3 sequence: CASSGQQGLYQPQHF. For the CDR3, the DNA is TGTGCCAGCAGCGGTCAACAGGGTCTATATCAGCCCCAGCATTTT. V gene TRBV7-2 combines with J gene TRBJ1-5, with D maybe TRBD1 (6 bases). Trimming cost V 5 bases and J 5 bases, with 16 bases left between them. CDR1 is SGHTA, CDR2 FQGNSA, per germline. This CDR3 is 15 amino acids long.